This TCR beta chain came from a study of T cells after yellow fever vaccination. From the 5' RACE reads, TCRdb called clonotypes with MiXCR, one entry per CDR3 protein. The repertoire includes 300,000 or so distinct CDR3 sequences, approximately 7% of them detected once, and about 18% sits in the top ten. Germline CDR1 reads SGHTA; CDR2 reads FQGNSA. The CDR3 sequence is 13 residues long. With 5 bases removed from V and 10 bases from J, the gap between germline ends came to 12 bases. Study findings and constraints: A weaker but faster secondary response was observed, peaking on day 5 versus 15. Just a small share of clonotypes turned up in the CD4 compartment as well as the CD8 compartment. Contamination of FACS-sorted repertoires by abundant clonotypes from the bulk population could occur.

This clonotype was seen at least ten times. What it binds is unknown. The chain carries TRBV7-2 and TRBJ1-6, with TRBD1 as a possible D gene (6 bases). The clonotype comes from a young man who received the YFV17D yellow fever vaccine. The specimen comprised PBMCs, sampled roughly 45 days after the first yellow fever vaccination. In DNA form, the CDR3 reads TGTGCCAGCAGCCCCCAGGGGTCGTCACCCCTCCACTTT. Its translation: CASSPQGSSPLHF.